The TCR beta chain under discussion was sequenced for a study of blood T cells in healthy people across ages. This clonotype appeared a few times. Its cognate antigen is unknown. Study-level findings and limits: Comparison with aged donors showed that long-lived donors had more naive CD4+ cells and higher diversity. No conclusive comparison of naive versus antigen-experienced cells was possible with unsorted PBMCs. Older age coincided with a roughly linear decline in TCR beta diversity per million T cells.

Each donor's blood draw was roughly 10 milliliters of peripheral blood. A second 7 to 11 cycle PCR used barcoded and J-beta primers. TCRdb independently ran MiXCR on the 5' RACE reads; one entry per CDR3 protein. Of about 780,000 distinct CDR3 sequences listed, about 45% are singletons. V shed 3 bases and J shed 8 bases, with 20 bases lying between them. The CDR3 contains 16 residues. Germline V gene sequence: CDR1 MGHDK, CDR2 SYGVNS. The source material was blood. The receptor's source is a man aged 80 or over in good health. The chain links TRBV25-1 to TRBJ2-1, with a tentative D call TRBD1 (6 bases). The CDR3 DNA reads as TGTGCCAGCAGTGAGATTCCCGGGGACAAATCAGATGAGCAGTTCTTC. Translation: CASSEIPGDKSDEQFF.